The 22 T cell receptor beta chains below all came from one sample that was sequenced in a study of vaccination effects on CD4 cells after COVID-19 (dated by TCRdb to between 2021 and 2023). After about 9 days of culture, CD4+ T cells were isolated with the EasySep CD4+ T cell isolation kit. The protocol used for the library was the immunoSEQ multiplex PCR assay. TCRdb re-hosts the immuneACCESS table, in-frame sequences only. Its copies lack some clones; in the studies checked, an unresolved V gene accounts for under half of them, and the cause for the rest is not known. Present in this sample are almost 40,000 clones, roughly 87% of which were seen just once. The ten largest clones add up to 2.9% of the sample. No antigen has been assigned to these receptors. Sequenced here: CD4+ T cells from PBMCs cultured without peptide, sampled before COVID-19 vaccination. These receptors all come from a human donor who received a COVID-19 vaccine.

This clone was found a few times. The J gene is TRBJ1-4, the V gene TRBV4-1; maybe TRBD1 (6 bases). Germline CDR1 and CDR2: MGHRA and YSYEKL. This CDR3 comprises 18 residues. The germline V and J ends were trimmed by 0 bases and 3 bases, with 17 bases remaining between them. The CDR3 loop reads CASSQDSIGGLSNEKLFF. The CDR3, as DNA: TGCGCCAGCAGCCAAGATTCCATAGGGGGGTTGTCTAATGAAAAACTGTTTTTT.

The chain uses TRBV18 and TRBJ2-3; D might be TRBD1 (5 bases). Trimming removed 3 bases at V and 3 bases at J, with 16 bases between. This CDR3 has 16 amino acids. Germline values: CDR1 KGHSH, CDR2 LQKENI. The CDR3 DNA sequence: TGTGCCAGCTCACCGCTCGACAGAAGGGTGACAGATACGCAGTATTTT. It specifies CASSPLDRRVTDTQYF.

A few counts support this clone. The gene calls are TRBV28 and TRBJ1-1, with TRBD1 matching 8 bases. The CDR3 is 16 amino acids. Germline CDR1 MDHEN, CDR2 SYDVKM. The trim removed 3 bases at V and 1 base at J, leaving 7 bases unmatched. CDR3 DNA: TGTGCCAGCAGTTTGGCCGCGACAGGGGCGAACACTGAAGCTTTCTTT. This gives the protein CASSLAATGANTEAFF.

This clone was counted once. V and J are TRBV2 and TRBJ1-5; 9 nucleotides agree with TRBD1. This CDR3 has 14 residues. The germline gives CDR1 SNHLY, CDR2 FYNNEI. V lost 8 bases, J lost 4 bases, and 6 bases stayed unmatched. The CDR3 DNA is TGTGCCAGCGAGAAAGACAGGGGGAATCAGCCCCAGCATTTT. Translated: CASEKDRGNQPQHF. The whole variable domain, filled in from reference TRBV2 and TRBJ1-5, reads EPEVTQTPSHQVTQMGQEVILRCVPISNHLYFYWYRQILGQKVEFLVSFYNNEISEKSEIFDDQFSVERPDGSNFTLKIRSTKLEDSAMYFCASEKDRGNQPQHFGDGTRLSIL.

The chain uses TRBV6-5 and TRBJ2-7, with TRBD1 matching over 7 bases. This CDR3 has 13 residues. Germline V CDR1 and CDR2: MNHEY, SVGAGI. Trimming at V came to 5 bases and at J to 3 bases, leaving 4 bases not matched to a gene. Here the CDR3 reads CASSKTGNYEQYV. DNA for the CDR3: TGTGCCAGCAGTAAGACAGGGAACTACGAGCAGTACGTC.

The chain is built from TRBV19 and TRBJ1-1; 7 bases match TRBD1. This CDR3 contains 15 residues. With V trimmed by 5 bases and J by 0 bases, 6 bases remained unmatched. The germline gives CDR1 LNHDA, CDR2 SQIVND (reference sequence). DNA for the CDR3: TGTGCCAGTAGTTTCTCCGGGACAGTGAACACTGAAGCTTTCTTT. It codes for CASSFSGTVNTEAFF.

V and J are TRBV4-2 and TRBJ2-5, with D maybe TRBD2 (6 bases). Germline CDR1 LGHNA, CDR2 YNFKEQ. V lost 0 bases and J lost 4, with 12 bases in between. The CDR3 consists of 15 residues. The CDR3 is CASSQDGTGVETQYF. The CDR3 DNA follows: TGTGCCAGCAGCCAAGATGGGACTGGGGTAGAGACCCAGTACTTC.

The chain carries TRBV5-1 and TRBJ1-4; the D is unclear. The ends were cut back, 1 base at V and 6 bases at J, with 4 bases in the middle. This CDR3 spans 12 amino acids. Germline CDR1 is SGHRS and CDR2 is YFSETQ. The CDR3 spells CASSLSHEKLFF. CDR3 in DNA: TGCGCCAGCAGCTTGTCGCATGAAAAACTGTTTTTT.

This chain connects TRBV24-1 to TRBJ2-2; D is undetermined. The length of the CDR3 is 14 residues. V was pared by 4 bases and J by 4 bases, with 9 bases between. CDR1 is KGHDR, CDR2 SFDVKD, per germline. This CDR3 reads CATSDARSTGELFF. The DNA for the CDR3 is TGTGCCACCAGTGACGCTAGATCCACCGGGGAGCTGTTTTTT.

This clone was detected only once. The V call is TRBV5-3, the J call TRBJ2-7; 8 nucleotides align to TRBD1. TRBV5-3 is labeled an ORF, and its function is uncertain. The CDR3 spans 14 residues. Trimming at V came to 4 bases and at J to 6 bases, leaving 9 bases not matched to a gene. The CDR3 loop reads CARSTRDRRSEQYV. The CDR3 DNA sequence: TGTGCCAGAAGCACCCGGGACAGGCGAAGCGAGCAGTACGTC.

This rearrangement joins TRBV28 to TRBJ2-2, with 9 bases lining up with TRBD1. Per the germline V gene, CDR1 is MDHEN and CDR2 is SYDVKM. V lost 7 bases and J lost 4; bases outside the gene matches: 13. The length of the CDR3 is 17 residues. CDR3 nucleotides: TGTGCCAGCACTTTTGGATGGGGACAGGGTTCCACCGGGGAGCTGTTTTTT. Protein product: CASTFGWGQGSTGELFF.

This rearrangement joins TRBV19 to TRBJ2-2, with 9 positions matching TRBD1. Germline CDR1 LNHDA, CDR2 SQIVND (reference sequence). This CDR3 is 14 amino acids long. The J segment lost 6 bases and the V segment lost 6 bases, leaving 5 bases of the junction unmatched. The CDR3 is CASRGQGFPGELFF. The CDR3 DNA reads TGTGCCAGTAGGGGACAGGGATTCCCCGGGGAGCTGTTTTTT.

The chain is built from TRBV7-9 and TRBJ2-5; 8 nucleotides match TRBD2. The J segment lost 2 bases and the V segment lost 1 base, leaving 6 bases of the junction unmatched. There are 16 residues in the CDR3. In germline, CDR1 is SEHNR, CDR2 FQNEAQ (reference sequence). The CDR3 sequence is CASSLGLAGQQETQYF. The DNA for the CDR3 is TGTGCCAGCAGCTTAGGTTTAGCGGGGCAGCAAGAGACCCAGTACTTC.

This sequence joins TRBV24-1 and TRBJ2-5, with D tentatively TRBD2 (5 bases). CDR1 and CDR2 (germline): KGHDR, SFDVKD. Trimming removed 7 bases from V and 0 bases from J, with 5 bases in between. The CDR3 runs 12 residues. As DNA, the CDR3 is TGTGCCACCAGCGGGGACCAAGAGACCCAGTACTTC. It yields the protein CATSGDQETQYF.

The chain couples TRBV2 to TRBJ1-6; D perhaps matches TRBD1 (6 bases). The CDR3 contains 15 residues. Per germline, CDR1 SNHLY and CDR2 FYNNEI. V was pared by 2 bases and J by 4 bases, with 9 bases between. The CDR3 bases are TGTGCCAGCAGTGAATCAGGGGCTTATAATTCACCCCTCCACTTT. This sequence encodes CASSESGAYNSPLHF.

The V gene is TRBV5-1, the J gene TRBJ1-2; maybe TRBD1 (6 bases). V was trimmed by 4 bases and J by 3 bases, leaving 19 bases between them. Per the germline V gene, CDR1 is SGHRS and CDR2 is YFSETQ. This CDR3 spans 16 amino acids. The CDR3 region is CASSPTTTGSDYGYTF. CDR3 sequence (DNA): TGCGCCAGCAGCCCGACAACAACAGGGTCCGACTATGGCTACACCTTC.

V is TRBV3-1 (or the pseudogene TRBV3-2) and J is TRBJ2-4, with 9 bases that match TRBD1. The CDR3 is 15 amino acids. Trimming cost V 6 bases and J 6 bases; bases outside gene matches: 9. The germline CDR1 and CDR2 sequences are LGHDT and YNNKEL (reference sequence). The CDR3 coding sequence is TGTGCCAGCAGAGACCAGGGGACAGGGCGAAACATTCAGTACTTC. This encodes CASRDQGTGRNIQYF.

This clone was seen a few times. This chain joins TRBV5-8 and TRBJ2-5; 8 bases map to TRBD1. The CDR3 has 15 residues. The ends lost 3 bases at V and 5 bases at J; junction bases unmatched: 9. The germline V gene encodes CDR1 SGHTS and CDR2 YDEGEE. The CDR3 protein is CASSSSRGLQETQYF. The DNA for the CDR3 is TGTGCCAGCAGCTCTTCCAGGGGGCTCCAGGAGACCCAGTACTTC. Based on the CDR3 plus reference TRBV5-8 and TRBJ2-5, the full variable domain is EAGVTQSPTHLIKTRGQQATLRCSPISGHTSVYWYQQALGLGLQFLLWYDEGEERNRGNFPPRFSGRQFPNYSSELNVNALELEDSALYLCASSSSRGLQETQYFGPGTRLLVL.

This chain connects TRBV5-4 to TRBJ2-5; D possibly corresponds to TRBD1 (7 bases). Germline V CDR1 and CDR2: SGHNT, YYREEE (reference sequence). Between the trimmed V and J ends, which lost 4 bases and 1 base, there was a span of 14 bases. The CDR3 runs to 15 residues. CDR3 region: CASSDRRDSQETQYF. The CDR3 bases are TGTGCCAGCAGCGACCGGAGGGACAGCCAAGAGACCCAGTACTTC. The entire variable domain, with the rest obtained from reference TRBV5-4 and TRBJ2-5, is as follows: ETGVTQSPTHLIKTRGQQVTLRCSSQSGHNTVSWYQQALGQGPQFIFQYYREEENGRGNFPPRFSGLQFPNYSSELNVNALELDDSALYLCASSDRRDSQETQYFGPGTRLLVL.

The CDR3 loop reads CASSLSRGPPGANVLTF. DNA of the CDR3: TGTGCCAGCAGCCTGAGCAGGGGGCCCCCTGGGGCCAACGTCCTGACTTTC. J is TRBJ2-6 and V is TRBV7-2, with 8 bases identical to TRBD1. The length of the CDR3 is 17 residues. Looked up from germline, CDR1 is SGHTA and CDR2 is FQGNSA. Germline trimming cut 5 bases from V and 2 bases from J; bases unmatched to any gene: 8.

The CDR3 DNA sequence: TGCGCCAGCAGCGAGACAGGGGGGAGAGAAAAACTGTTTTTT. Protein: CASSETGGREKLFF. The chain links TRBV4-1 to TRBJ1-4; 9 nucleotides line up with TRBD1. CDR3 length: 14 residues. The junction had 6 bases not matched to a gene; V was cut back by 5 bases and J by 8 bases. Germline V CDR1 and CDR2: MGHRA, YSYEKL.

The rearrangement uses TRBV5-4 and TRBJ1-2; 10 nucleotides line up with TRBD1. This CDR3 spans 12 amino acids. V gave up 4 bases and J gave up 9 bases; unmatched junction bases: 3. In germline, CDR1 is SGHNT, CDR2 YYREEE (reference sequence). The CDR3 DNA reads TGTGCCAGCAGCGCGGGACAGGGGCGCTACACCTTC. This encodes CASSAGQGRYTF. The entire variable domain, with the rest obtained from reference TRBV5-4 and TRBJ1-2, is as follows: ETGVTQSPTHLIKTRGQQVTLRCSSQSGHNTVSWYQQALGQGPQFIFQYYREEENGRGNFPPRFSGLQFPNYSSELNVNALELDDSALYLCASSAGQGRYTFGSGTRLTVV.